This T cell receptor (beta chain) originates from a study of cytotoxic CD8 clonotypes in ibrutinib-treated CLL. The germline V gene encodes CDR1 SGHNT and CDR2 YENEEA. The trim removed 4 bases at V and 6 bases at J, leaving 2 bases unmatched. The CDR3 loop spans 13 amino acids. Libraries were prepared by immunoSEQ multiplex PCR; TCRdb keeps only in-frame clonotypes and omits some of them. The data contain about 160,000 clones, more than 75% of them singletons. The V gene is TRBV11-3, the J gene TRBJ2-2, with TRBD1 matching over 7 bases. The source was PBMCs, collected after 12 months of ibrutinib treatment. The receptor was derived from a human donor with chronic lymphocytic leukemia. The CDR3 loop reads CASSSTGPGELFF. The DNA for the CDR3 is TGTGCCAGCAGCTCGACAGGGCCCGGGGAGCTGTTTTTT.